What follows are 25 T cell receptor beta chains derived from one specimen sequenced in a study of shared clonotypes between healthy human individuals. Some clones are missing from TCRdb's copy, which holds only in-frame ones; the method was immunoSEQ multiplex PCR. The sample has nearly 2 million clones, about 95% seen once. Naive CD8 populations comprised CD45RO-negative cells positively selected for CCR7, excluding terminally differentiated effector memory CD45RA+ cells. What was sequenced was naive CD8+ T cells sorted from blood. These TCRs come from a man between 18 and 35 years old in good health.

This rearrangement joins TRBV6-5 to TRBJ2-1, with 7 bases matching TRBD2. Trimming cost V 4 bases and J 4 bases; bases outside gene matches: 7. Germline values: CDR1 MNHEY, CDR2 SVGAGI. This CDR3 is 15 amino acids long. In DNA form, the CDR3 reads TGTGCCAGCAGTTCCAAGCGGGGCCCTTACAATGAGCAGTTCTTC. Translation: CASSSKRGPYNEQFF.

The table lists this clone with a count of one. The chain is built from TRBV13 and TRBJ2-5; TRBD1 matches 10 bases. After removal of 0 bases from V and 1 base from J, the junction contained 5 bases not matched to a gene. The CDR3 is 17 amino acids. Germline V gives CDR1 PRHDT, CDR2 FYEKMQ (reference sequence). The CDR3 region is CASSLGPGTGAQETQYF. CDR3 nucleotides: TGTGCCAGCAGCTTAGGTCCCGGGACAGGGGCCCAAGAGACCCAGTACTTC.

The CDR3 nucleotides are TGTGCCAGCAGCTTAGAACCCTGGGAAGGCTACACCTTC. Amino acid sequence: CASSLEPWEGYTF. The rearrangement joins TRBV7-6 to TRBJ1-2; D is uncertain. Trimming removed 1 base from V and 8 bases from J, with 11 bases in between. From germline, CDR1 is SGHVS and CDR2 FNYEAQ. CDR3 length: 13 residues.

About this clone: This CDR3 is also generated by other DNA sequences in the sample. This rearrangement joins TRBV9 to TRBJ2-5; 8 nucleotides line up with TRBD2. Trimming at V came to 4 bases and at J to 2 bases, leaving 10 bases not matched to a gene. CDR3 size: 16 residues. From germline, CDR1 is SGDLS and CDR2 YYNGEE. In nucleotides, the CDR3 is TGTGCCAGCAGCCCCCTAGGCGGGGGGCCGCAAGAGACCCAGTACTTC. Amino acid sequence: CASSPLGGGPQETQYF. The full variable domain, with the rest looked up from reference TRBV9 and TRBJ2-5, is DSGVTQTPKHLITATGQRVTLRCSPRSGDLSVYWYQQSLDQGLQFLIQYYNGEERAKGNILERFSAQQFPDLHSELNLSSLELGDSALYFCASSPLGGGPQETQYFGPGTRLLVL.

CDR3 protein: CASPTPDRGDSPLHF. The CDR3 DNA reads TGTGCCAGCCCCACCCCGGACAGGGGTGATTCACCCCTCCACTTT. J is TRBJ1-6 and V is TRBV25-1, with 9 bases fitting TRBD1. The CDR3 spans 15 residues. Germline lookup yields CDR1 MGHDK and CDR2 SYGVNS. V shed 8 bases, J shed 8 bases, and the junction held 10 bases outside the gene matches.

In regard to this clone: The same CDR3 is also encoded by other DNA sequences in this sample. The genes are TRBV7-9 and TRBJ2-7, with 7 bases matching TRBD1. The V segment lost 8 bases and the J segment 0 bases; nucleotides outside the gene matches: 4. The CDR3 is 13 amino acids. From germline, CDR1 is SEHNR and CDR2 FQNEAQ (reference sequence). The CDR3 DNA is TGTGCCAGCGGTGGACAGGCCTCCTACGAGCAGTACTTC. Residues: CASGGQASYEQYF.

The chain combines TRBV6-6 with TRBJ2-5; D may be TRBD1 (5 bases). Trimming pared 2 bases from V and 5 bases from J, leaving 15 bases between. CDR1 is MNHNY and CDR2 is SVGAGI in the germline V gene (reference sequence). CDR3 size: 15 residues. The CDR3 region has the DNA TGTGCCAGCAGTTACAAGGGCCAGGGTACGGAGACCCAGTACTTC. Translating it yields CASSYKGQGTETQYF.

This clone is a singleton in its sample. This rearrangement joins TRBV10-3 to TRBJ2-7; no definite D call. Germline CDR1 is ENHRY and CDR2 is SYGVKD. Trimming removed 10 bases at V and 5 bases at J, with 18 bases between. CDR3 size: 13 residues. The CDR3 DNA reads TGTGCCACCTCCGACATCTCCCTTGACGAGCAGTACTTC. Translating it yields CATSDISLDEQYF.

The chain carries TRBV7-6 and TRBJ2-2; a possible D gene is TRBD1 (6 bases). Trimming left V 1 base short and J 4 bases short, with 16 bases between. Germline V gives CDR1 SGHVS, CDR2 FNYEAQ. The CDR3 consists of 17 residues. The CDR3: CASSLEVGAQGTGELFF. CDR3 coding DNA: TGTGCCAGCAGCTTAGAGGTCGGTGCACAGGGCACCGGGGAGCTGTTTTTT.

A note on this clone: This CDR3 is also generated by other DNA sequences in the sample. The rearrangement joins TRBV11-2 to TRBJ2-7; TRBD2 might be the D (6 bases). Germline values: CDR1 SGHAT, CDR2 FQNNGV. This CDR3 region has 14 residues. Trimming took 0 bases from V and 7 from J, leaving 13 bases between them. CDR3 sequence: CASSLDPGLGEQYF. The CDR3 DNA reads TGTGCCAGCAGCTTAGATCCGGGACTTGGGGAGCAGTACTTC.

The chain combines TRBV5-4 with TRBJ2-5; no definite D call. Germline CDR1 and CDR2: SGHNT and YYREEE (reference sequence). The CDR3 runs to 13 residues. Trimming shortened V by 3 bases and J by 2 bases, and 8 bases separated the two germline ends. The CDR3 sequence is CASSSRYQETQYF. CDR3 DNA sequence: TGTGCCAGCAGCTCGCGGTATCAAGAGACCCAGTACTTC.

This clone came up once. The gene calls are TRBV5-6 and TRBJ2-7; 7 positions agree with TRBD1. This CDR3 has 16 amino acids. CDR1 and CDR2 from the germline V gene are SGHDT and YYEEEE. V shed 4 bases and J 6 bases; nucleotides not matched to a gene: 16. CDR3 nucleotides: TGTGCCAGCAGCCCCGTAGGAGGACAGGCCGTTGGCGAGCAGTACTTC. Translated: CASSPVGGQAVGEQYF.

In DNA form, the CDR3 reads TGCGCCAGCAGCCATTTTGAAGAGACCCAGTACTTC. This sequence encodes CASSHFEETQYF. V is TRBV4-1 and J is TRBJ2-5; D call uncertain. V gave up 3 bases and J gave up 3 bases, with 5 bases separating them. Per the germline V gene, CDR1 is MGHRA and CDR2 is YSYEKL. The CDR3 extends over 12 amino acids.

This chain uses TRBV4-1 with TRBJ2-1; the match to TRBD2 covers 8 bases. The V segment lost 2 bases and the J segment 2 bases; nucleotides outside the gene matches: 8. From germline, CDR1 is MGHRA and CDR2 YSYEKL. The CDR3 is 17 residues long. CDR3 region: CASSQQAGVYPYNEQFF. Here the CDR3 DNA reads TGCGCCAGCAGCCAACAAGCGGGAGTATACCCCTACAATGAGCAGTTCTTC.

The J gene is TRBJ2-3, the V gene TRBV30, with D perhaps TRBD1 (6 bases). V was cut by 5 bases and J by 5 bases, with 11 bases left in between. There are 12 residues in the CDR3. CDR1 is GTSNPN, CDR2 SVGIG, per germline (reference sequence). The CDR3 here is CAWSPGVDTQYF. The CDR3 bases are TGTGCCTGGTCACCAGGGGTAGATACGCAGTATTTT.

The chain employs TRBV13 and TRBJ1-1, with D perhaps matching TRBD1 (5 bases). The CDR3 contains 15 residues. The V end was cut by 0 bases, the J end by 7 bases, with 15 bases between. Per the germline V gene, CDR1 is PRHDT and CDR2 is FYEKMQ (reference sequence). The CDR3 nucleotides read TGTGCCAGCAGCTTAGGCGGGGGGATCACCGTTGAAGCTTTCTTT. It translates to CASSLGGGITVEAFF.

The chain couples TRBV4-3 to TRBJ2-5, with a weak D call TRBD2 (5 bases). Germline V lookup: CDR1 LGHNA, CDR2 YSLEER. V lost 0 bases and J lost 5, with 19 bases in between. The CDR3 sequence is 17 residues long. This CDR3 is CASSQDWPAASWETQYF. The CDR3 DNA reads as TGCGCCAGCAGCCAAGATTGGCCCGCGGCTAGCTGGGAGACCCAGTACTTC.

This clone was picked up a small number of times. J is TRBJ1-2 and V is TRBV4-1, with a weak D call TRBD1 (6 bases). CDR3 length: 15 amino acids. CDR1 and CDR2 from the germline V gene are MGHRA and YSYEKL. The V gene lost 0 bases and the J gene lost 8 bases, with 16 bases spanning the gap. The DNA of the CDR3 is TGCGCCAGCAGCCAAGATCGGGCAGGGGTACGAGGCTACACCTTC. It specifies CASSQDRAGVRGYTF.

V and J are TRBV11-2 and TRBJ2-3, with TRBD2 identical over 11 bases. Per germline, CDR1 SGHAT and CDR2 FQNNGV. The CDR3 length is 15 residues. V dropped 0 bases and J dropped 4; count of bases not matched to a gene: 0. The CDR3 DNA follows: TGTGCCAGCAGCTTAGAACTAGCGGGGGCAGATACGCAGTATTTT. Residues: CASSLELAGADTQYF.

This chain links TRBV4-1 with TRBJ2-3; TRBD2 agrees at 9 bases. There are 17 residues in the CDR3. Germline assignment: CDR1 MGHRA and CDR2 YSYEKL. V lost 4 bases and J lost 0; bases outside the gene matches: 8. DNA for the CDR3: TGCGCCAGCAGCCCTACTTGGCGGGGGGGGAGCACAGATACGCAGTATTTT. Encoded protein: CASSPTWRGGSTDTQYF.

Here the CDR3 DNA reads TGTGCCAGCAGTGATAGATTACAAGAGACCCAGTACTTC. It translates to CASSDRLQETQYF. The chain carries TRBV6-6 and TRBJ2-5; D uncertain. The CDR3 consists of 13 residues. Germline-derived CDR1 and CDR2 are MNHNY and SVGAGI (reference sequence). Trimming pared 5 bases from V and 2 bases from J, leaving 9 bases between.

As regards this clone: An end of the junction differs from the germline gene, which may be a read error. The V gene is TRBV2, the J gene TRBJ2-7; weak D call: TRBD2 (5 bases). CDR3 length equals 15 residues. Germline values: CDR1 SNHLY, CDR2 FYNNEI. DNA for the CDR3: TGTGCCAGCAGCGAAGTGGGAGAGTCGGCTTCCGAGCAGTACTTC. Protein: CASSEVGESASEQYF.

V usage is TRBV6-1 and J usage is TRBJ2-7; tentative D call: TRBD1 (5 bases). Looked up from germline, CDR1 is MNHNS and CDR2 is SASEGT. The CDR3 totals 15 residues. V shed 0 bases and J shed 4 bases, with 13 bases lying between them. This chain's CDR3 is CASSEAGAVGYEQYF. CDR3 in DNA: TGTGCCAGCAGTGAAGCAGGGGCCGTGGGGTACGAGCAGTACTTC.

The chain carries TRBV28 and TRBJ2-5; 8 bases are shared with TRBD1. The CDR3 is made up of 16 amino acids. The germline gives CDR1 MDHEN, CDR2 SYDVKM. The J segment lost 3 bases and the V segment lost 8 bases, leaving 14 bases of the junction unmatched. The CDR3 region has the DNA TGTGCCAGCTCCCGCCCACCGACAGGGGTGGAAGAGACCCAGTACTTC. Translation gives CASSRPPTGVEETQYF.

The chain joins TRBV6-1 to TRBJ2-7; unclear D gene. CDR3 length: 13 amino acids. V lost 3 bases and J 3 bases, leaving 9 bases between the germline ends. Germline V gene data show CDR1 as MNHNS and CDR2 as SASEGT. This CDR3 is CASSDWANYEQYF. In nucleotides, the CDR3 is TGTGCCAGCAGTGATTGGGCCAACTACGAGCAGTACTTC.